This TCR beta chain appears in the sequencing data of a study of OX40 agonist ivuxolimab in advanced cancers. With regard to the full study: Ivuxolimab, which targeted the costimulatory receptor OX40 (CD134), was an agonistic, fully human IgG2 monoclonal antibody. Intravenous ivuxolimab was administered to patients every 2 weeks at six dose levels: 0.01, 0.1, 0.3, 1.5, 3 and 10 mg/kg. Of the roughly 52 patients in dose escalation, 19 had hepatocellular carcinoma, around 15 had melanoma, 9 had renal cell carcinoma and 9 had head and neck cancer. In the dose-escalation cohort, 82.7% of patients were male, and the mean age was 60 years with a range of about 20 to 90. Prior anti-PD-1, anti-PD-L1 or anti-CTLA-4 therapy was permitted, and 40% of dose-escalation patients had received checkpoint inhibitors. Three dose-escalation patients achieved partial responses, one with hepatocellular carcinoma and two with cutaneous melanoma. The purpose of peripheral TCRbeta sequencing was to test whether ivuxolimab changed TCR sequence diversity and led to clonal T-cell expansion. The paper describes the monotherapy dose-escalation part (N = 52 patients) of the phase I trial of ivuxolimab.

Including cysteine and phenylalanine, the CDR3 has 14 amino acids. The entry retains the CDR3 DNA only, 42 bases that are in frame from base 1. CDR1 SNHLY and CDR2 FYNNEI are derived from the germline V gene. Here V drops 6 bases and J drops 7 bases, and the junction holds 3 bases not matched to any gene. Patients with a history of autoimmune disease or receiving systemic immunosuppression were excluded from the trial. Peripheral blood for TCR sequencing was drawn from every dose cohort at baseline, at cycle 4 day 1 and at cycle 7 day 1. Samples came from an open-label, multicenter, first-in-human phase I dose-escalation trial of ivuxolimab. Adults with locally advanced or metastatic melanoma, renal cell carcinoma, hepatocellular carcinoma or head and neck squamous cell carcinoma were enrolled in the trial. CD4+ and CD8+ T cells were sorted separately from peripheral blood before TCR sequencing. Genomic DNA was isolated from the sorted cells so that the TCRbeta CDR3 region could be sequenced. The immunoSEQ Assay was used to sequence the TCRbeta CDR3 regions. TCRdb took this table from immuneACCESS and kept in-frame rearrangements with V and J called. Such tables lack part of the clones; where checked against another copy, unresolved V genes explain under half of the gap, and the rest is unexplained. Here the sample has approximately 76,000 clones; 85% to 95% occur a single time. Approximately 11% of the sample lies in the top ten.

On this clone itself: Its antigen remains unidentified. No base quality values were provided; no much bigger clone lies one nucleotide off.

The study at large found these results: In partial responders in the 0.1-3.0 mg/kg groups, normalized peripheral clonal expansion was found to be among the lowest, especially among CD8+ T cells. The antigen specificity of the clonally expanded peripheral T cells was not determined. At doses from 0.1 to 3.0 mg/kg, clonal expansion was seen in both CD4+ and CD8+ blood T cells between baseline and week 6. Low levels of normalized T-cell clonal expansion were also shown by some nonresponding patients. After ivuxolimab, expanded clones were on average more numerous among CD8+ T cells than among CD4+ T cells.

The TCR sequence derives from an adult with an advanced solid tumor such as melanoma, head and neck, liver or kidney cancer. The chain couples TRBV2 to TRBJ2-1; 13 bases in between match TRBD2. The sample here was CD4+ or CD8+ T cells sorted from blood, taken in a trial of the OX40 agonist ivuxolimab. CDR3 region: CASRGLAGLNEQFF. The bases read TGTGCCAGCAGGGGACTAGCGGGATTAAATGAGCAGTTCTTC.